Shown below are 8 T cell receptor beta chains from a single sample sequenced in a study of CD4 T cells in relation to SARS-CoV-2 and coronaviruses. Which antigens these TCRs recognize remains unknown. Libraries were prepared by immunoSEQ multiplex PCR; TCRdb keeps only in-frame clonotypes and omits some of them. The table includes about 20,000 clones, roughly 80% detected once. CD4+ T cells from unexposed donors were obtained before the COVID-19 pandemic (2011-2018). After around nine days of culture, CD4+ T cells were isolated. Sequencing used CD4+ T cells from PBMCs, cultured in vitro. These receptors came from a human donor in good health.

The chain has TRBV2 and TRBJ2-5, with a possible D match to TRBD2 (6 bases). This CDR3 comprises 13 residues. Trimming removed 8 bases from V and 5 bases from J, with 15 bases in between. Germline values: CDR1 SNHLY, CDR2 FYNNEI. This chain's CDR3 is CASLGGLGETQYF. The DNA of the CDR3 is TGTGCCAGCTTAGGAGGGCTAGGGGAGACCCAGTACTTC.

CDR3 DNA: TGTGCCTGTCAACAGGGGTTAGCGGAGACCCAGTACTTC. Translating gives CACQQGLAETQYF. This sequence joins TRBV30 and TRBJ2-5; 7 positions match TRBD1. Trimming removed 6 bases from V and 5 bases from J; junction bases left unmatched: 9. Germline V gene lookup returns CDR1 GTSNPN and CDR2 SVGIG (reference sequence). The CDR3 is 13 residues long.

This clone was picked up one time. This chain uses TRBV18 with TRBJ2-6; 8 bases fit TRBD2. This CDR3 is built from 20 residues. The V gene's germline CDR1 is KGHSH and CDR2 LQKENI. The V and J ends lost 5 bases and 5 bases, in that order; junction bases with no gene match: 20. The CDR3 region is CASSNQLPVLAGRRANVLTF. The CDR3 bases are TGTGCCAGCTCAAACCAATTACCCGTGCTAGCGGGTCGTCGGGCCAACGTCCTGACTTTC.

DNA of the CDR3: TGTGCCAGCAGCGTCAGGGGCAATCAGCCCCAGCATTTT. Translation: CASSVRGNQPQHF. The chain couples TRBV9 to TRBJ1-5; tentatively, D is TRBD1 (5 bases). V was clipped by 2 bases and J by 2 bases, with 5 bases between them. This CDR3 is 13 amino acids long. Germline V gene lookup returns CDR1 SGDLS and CDR2 YYNGEE.

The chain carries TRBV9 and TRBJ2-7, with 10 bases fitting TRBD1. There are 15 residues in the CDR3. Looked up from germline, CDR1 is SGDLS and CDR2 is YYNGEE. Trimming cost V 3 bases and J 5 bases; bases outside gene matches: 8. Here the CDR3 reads CASSAFGTGVHEQYF. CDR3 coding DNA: TGTGCCAGCAGCGCGTTCGGGACAGGGGTCCACGAGCAGTACTTC.

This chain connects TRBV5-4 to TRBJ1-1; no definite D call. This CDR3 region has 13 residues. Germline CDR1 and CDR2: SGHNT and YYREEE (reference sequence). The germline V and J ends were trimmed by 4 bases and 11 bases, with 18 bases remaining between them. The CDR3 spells CASSPDGYLAAFF. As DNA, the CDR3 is TGTGCCAGCAGCCCCGACGGATATCTCGCGGCTTTCTTT.

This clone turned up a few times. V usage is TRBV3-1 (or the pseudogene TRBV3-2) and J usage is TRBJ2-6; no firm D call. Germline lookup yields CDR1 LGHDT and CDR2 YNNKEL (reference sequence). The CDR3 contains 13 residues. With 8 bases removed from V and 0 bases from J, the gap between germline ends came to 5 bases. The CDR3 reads CASSNSGANVLTF. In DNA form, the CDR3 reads TGTGCCAGCTCTAACTCTGGGGCCAACGTCCTGACTTTC.

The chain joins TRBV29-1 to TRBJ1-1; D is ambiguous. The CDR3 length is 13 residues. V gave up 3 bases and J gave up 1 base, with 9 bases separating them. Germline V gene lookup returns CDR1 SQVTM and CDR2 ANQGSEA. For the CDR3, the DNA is TGCAGCGTTGACCGGCAGAAGAACACTGAAGCTTTCTTT. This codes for CSVDRQKNTEAFF.